Shown below are 21 T cell receptor beta chains from a single sample sequenced in a study of post-analysis software for immune sequencing data. Regarding the study as a whole: TRBV5-6, TRBV5-1 and TRBV20-1 were among roughly 5 TRBV segments more frequent in patients than controls.

Sequencing libraries made from TCR beta cDNA carried unique molecular identifiers. TCRdb fed the PCR reads into MiXCR, producing one record per CDR3 protein. The top ten hold roughly 0.54% of the sample, which has fewer than 850,000 distinct CDR3 sequences, approximately 30% seen once. Their specific antigens are unknown. Material for sequencing was blood. Every receptor here comes from a girl aged 10-17 years with multiple sclerosis.

This clonotype has only a few counts. The V call is TRBV20-1, the J call TRBJ1-5, with a tentative D call TRBD1 (5 bases). Germline CDR1 reads DFQATT; CDR2 reads SNEGSKA (reference sequence). The CDR3 has 16 residues. For the CDR3, the DNA is TGCAGCGCCCGGAGGCAGGGTGGTTGGAGCAATCAGCCCCAGCATTTT. This gives the protein CSARRQGGWSNQPQHF.

The table lists this clonotype with a few counts. The chain joins TRBV29-1 to TRBJ1-2, with D perhaps matching TRBD1 (5 bases). The CDR3 extends over 16 amino acids. Per germline, CDR1 SQVTM and CDR2 ANQGSEA. Trimming shortened V by 4 bases and J by 8 bases, and 26 bases separated the two germline ends. The chain's CDR3 is CSVVLNMGGFSSGYTF. For the CDR3, the DNA is TGCAGCGTTGTCTTGAACATGGGGGGTTTTTCGTCGGGCTACACCTTC.

This chain joins TRBV12-3 or TRBV12-4 and TRBJ1-4; D gene ambiguous. CDR3 size: 13 residues. V lost 3 bases and J 7 bases, leaving 9 bases between the germline ends. This CDR3 is CASSFSRGEKLFF. CDR3 nucleotide sequence: TGTGCCAGCAGTTTCAGTCGGGGTGAAAAACTGTTTTTT.

J is TRBJ1-5 and V is TRBV20-1; possible D gene TRBD1, 5 bases. Germline loops: CDR1 DFQATT, CDR2 SNEGSKA (reference sequence). V was trimmed by 4 bases and J by 7 bases, leaving 14 bases between them. This CDR3 spans 13 amino acids. CDR3 residues: CSANRDERQPQHF. In DNA form, the CDR3 reads TGCAGTGCTAACCGGGACGAAAGACAGCCCCAGCATTTT.

Of note for this clonotype: This CDR3 is missing its conserved last phenylalanine or tryptophan, likely due to a read error. The CDR3 is CSVGNSDRNEQFL. The CDR3 DNA reads as TGCAGCGTTGGAAATAGCGATAGAAATGAGCAGTTCTTG. V usage is TRBV29-1 and J usage is TRBJ2-1, with D tentatively TRBD2 (5 bases). The CDR3 has 13 amino acids. The V and J ends lost 4 bases and 7 bases respectively, with 14 bases between them. Germline CDR1 is SQVTM and CDR2 is ANQGSEA.

CDR3 bases: TGCAGTGCCCCAGAAAGTGGGTCACCCCTCCACTTT. This translates into CSAPESGSPLHF. The rearrangement links TRBV20-1 to TRBJ1-6; D is ambiguous. This CDR3 has 12 amino acids. Germline V lookup: CDR1 DFQATT, CDR2 SNEGSKA (reference sequence). V was shortened by 6 bases and J by 10 bases, with 13 bases between the two germline ends.

The J gene is TRBJ1-1, the V gene TRBV5-8; D not certain. The CDR3 length is 13 residues. The germline V gene encodes CDR1 SGHTS and CDR2 YDEGEE. The V end lost 4 bases, the J end lost 4 bases, and 11 bases lay between the germline ends. The CDR3 protein is CASSPRWGTEAFF. The DNA of the CDR3 is TGTGCCAGCAGCCCTCGGTGGGGCACTGAAGCTTTCTTT.

In its sample, this clonotype was seen a few times. The V gene is TRBV6-5, the J gene TRBJ1-1; 7 bases fit TRBD1. In germline, CDR1 is MNHEY, CDR2 SVGAGI. The CDR3 has 13 residues. V lost 8 bases, J lost 3 bases, and 6 bases stayed unmatched. The CDR3 sequence: CASQRTGDTEAFF. CDR3 sequence (DNA): TGTGCCAGCCAGAGAACAGGGGACACTGAAGCTTTCTTT.

The chain is built from TRBV29-1 and TRBJ2-3, with D possibly being TRBD2 (5 bases). Germline V gene sequence: CDR1 SQVTM, CDR2 ANQGSEA. V lost 2 bases and J lost 8, with 11 bases in between. There are 12 residues in the CDR3. Here the CDR3 reads CSVELVAGTQYF. CDR3 in DNA: TGCAGCGTTGAATTAGTGGCGGGTACGCAGTATTTT.

The V call is TRBV7-2, the J call TRBJ1-5, with 8 positions matching TRBD1. This CDR3 has 17 residues. Per germline, CDR1 SGHTA and CDR2 FQGNSA. Losses at the gene ends were 5 bases for V and 6 bases for J; bases not matched to a gene: 15. Here the CDR3 reads CASSPEPGTGYSQPQHF. DNA of the CDR3: TGTGCCAGCAGCCCAGAACCCGGGACAGGTTATTCTCAGCCCCAGCATTTT.

The chain links TRBV3-1 to TRBJ2-3; possibly TRBD2 for D (5 bases). The V gene lost 8 bases and the J gene lost 1 base, with 16 bases spanning the gap. This CDR3 region has 15 residues. Per the germline V gene, CDR1 is LGHDT and CDR2 is YNNKEL (reference sequence). The CDR3: CASLLLELRTDTQYF. CDR3 sequence (DNA): TGTGCCAGCCTGCTACTAGAACTCCGCACAGATACGCAGTATTTT.

This clonotype was recorded only once. The gene calls are TRBV7-9 and TRBJ2-1, with D possibly matching TRBD2 (6 bases). There are 14 residues in the CDR3. The germline CDR1 and CDR2 sequences are SEHNR and FQNEAQ (reference sequence). V lost 5 bases to trimming and J lost 8 bases, with 16 bases between them. This CDR3 is CASSISSVVHEQFF. The DNA for the CDR3 is TGTGCCAGCAGCATCTCTAGCGTTGTCCATGAGCAGTTCTTC.

The V and J genes are TRBV2 and TRBJ2-1; D uncertain. V gave up 11 bases and J gave up 5 bases, with 16 bases separating them. CDR1 is SNHLY and CDR2 is FYNNEI in the germline V gene. This CDR3 region has 13 residues. CDR3 sequence: CAGNSPGNNEQFF. CDR3 coding DNA: TGTGCCGGCAACTCCCCCGGAAACAATGAGCAGTTCTTC.

This clonotype was observed once. The rearrangement links TRBV7-8 to TRBJ1-1; D remains ambiguous. This CDR3 is built from 15 residues. V lost 1 base and J lost 1, with 10 bases in between. Germline CDR1 is SGHVS and CDR2 is FQNEAQ. CDR3 region: CASSLGSNSNTEAFF. In DNA, the CDR3 is TGTGCCAGCAGCTTAGGGTCTAACTCGAACACTGAAGCTTTCTTT. The entire variable domain, with the rest obtained from reference TRBV7-8 and TRBJ1-1, is as follows: GAGVSQSPRYKVAKRGQDVALRCDPISGHVSLFWYQQALGQGPEFLTYFQNEAQLDKSGLPSDRFFAERPEGSVSTLKIQRTQQEDSAVYLCASSLGSNSNTEAFFGQGTRLTVV.

The chain employs TRBV12-3 or TRBV12-4 and TRBJ1-2, with a weak D call TRBD1 (5 bases). The V end was cut by 6 bases, the J end by 8 bases, with 25 bases between. The CDR3 is 16 amino acids. Here the CDR3 reads CASSSIGVRTFSGYTF. CDR3 nucleotide sequence: TGTGCCAGCAGCTCCATAGGGGTCCGAACCTTCTCGGGCTACACCTTC.

This clonotype has more than one count but fewer than ten. The chain recombines TRBV10-1 with TRBJ2-1; 7 positions agree with TRBD1. The CDR3 is made up of 15 amino acids. Trimming took 2 bases from V and 4 from J; bases not matched to a gene: 5. Germline CDR1 WNHNN, CDR2 SYGVQD (reference sequence). CDR3 loop: CASSEVGQRYNEQFF. CDR3 bases: TGCGCCAGCAGTGAGGTGGGACAGAGATACAATGAGCAGTTCTTC.

This clonotype was seen many times. The chain links TRBV5-1 to TRBJ2-3, with 8 bases lining up with TRBD2. V lost 4 bases and J lost 4; bases outside the gene matches: 5. Germline V gene lookup returns CDR1 SGHRS and CDR2 YFSETQ. The CDR3 has 14 residues. The CDR3 DNA reads TGCGCCAGCAGCGCTTCGACTAGCGCAGATACGCAGTATTTT. It is translated as CASSASTSADTQYF.

The chain couples TRBV7-2 to TRBJ2-2; the match to TRBD1 covers 7 bases. J lost 7 bases, V lost 5 bases, and 7 bases had no gene match. Germline lookup yields CDR1 SGHTA and CDR2 FQGNSA. The CDR3 has 14 amino acids. In DNA, the CDR3 is TGTGCCAGCAGCCGTGACAGGGTCGGCGGGGAGCTGTTTTTT. Protein sequence: CASSRDRVGGELFF.

The V and J genes are TRBV20-1 and TRBJ1-4; D is undetermined. Germline V CDR1 and CDR2: DFQATT, SNEGSKA (reference sequence). The V gene lost 6 bases and the J gene lost 4 bases, with 9 bases spanning the gap. This CDR3 comprises 12 residues. The CDR3 spells CSARDVNEKLFF. The CDR3 DNA reads TGCAGTGCCCGGGATGTTAATGAAAAACTGTTTTTT.

This clonotype was counted a few times. The chain has TRBV10-3 and TRBJ2-3; TRBD1 matches at 10 bases. Germline V gene data show CDR1 as ENHRY and CDR2 as SYGVKD. The CDR3 covers 14 residues. After removal of 10 bases from V and 4 bases from J, the junction contained 8 bases not matched to a gene. The CDR3 region has the DNA TGTGCCACCCAGGACAGGGGGGTGCCAGATACGCAGTATTTT. This encodes CATQDRGVPDTQYF.

The chain links TRBV20-1 to TRBJ1-5; D is perhaps TRBD1 (6 bases). The CDR3 length is 14 residues. V was pared by 6 bases and J by 4 bases, with 16 bases between. The germline gives CDR1 DFQATT, CDR2 SNEGSKA (reference sequence). The CDR3 loop reads CSASSGATNQPQHF. The CDR3 nucleotides read TGCAGTGCCTCCTCAGGGGCAACGAATCAGCCCCAGCATTTT.